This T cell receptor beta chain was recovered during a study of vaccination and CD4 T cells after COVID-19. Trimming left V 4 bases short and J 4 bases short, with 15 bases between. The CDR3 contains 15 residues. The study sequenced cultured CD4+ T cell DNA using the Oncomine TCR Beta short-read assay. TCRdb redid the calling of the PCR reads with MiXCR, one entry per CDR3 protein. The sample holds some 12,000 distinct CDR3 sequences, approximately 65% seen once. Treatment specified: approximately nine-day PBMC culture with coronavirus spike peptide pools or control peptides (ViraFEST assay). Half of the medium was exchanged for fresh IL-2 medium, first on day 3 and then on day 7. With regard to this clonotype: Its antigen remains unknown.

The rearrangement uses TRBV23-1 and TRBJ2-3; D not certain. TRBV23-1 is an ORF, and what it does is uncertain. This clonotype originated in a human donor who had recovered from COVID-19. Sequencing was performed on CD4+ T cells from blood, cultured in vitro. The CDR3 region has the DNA TGCGCCAGCAGTCGGGGTAGGGATTCGGCAGATACGCAGTATTTT. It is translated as CASSRGRDSADTQYF.